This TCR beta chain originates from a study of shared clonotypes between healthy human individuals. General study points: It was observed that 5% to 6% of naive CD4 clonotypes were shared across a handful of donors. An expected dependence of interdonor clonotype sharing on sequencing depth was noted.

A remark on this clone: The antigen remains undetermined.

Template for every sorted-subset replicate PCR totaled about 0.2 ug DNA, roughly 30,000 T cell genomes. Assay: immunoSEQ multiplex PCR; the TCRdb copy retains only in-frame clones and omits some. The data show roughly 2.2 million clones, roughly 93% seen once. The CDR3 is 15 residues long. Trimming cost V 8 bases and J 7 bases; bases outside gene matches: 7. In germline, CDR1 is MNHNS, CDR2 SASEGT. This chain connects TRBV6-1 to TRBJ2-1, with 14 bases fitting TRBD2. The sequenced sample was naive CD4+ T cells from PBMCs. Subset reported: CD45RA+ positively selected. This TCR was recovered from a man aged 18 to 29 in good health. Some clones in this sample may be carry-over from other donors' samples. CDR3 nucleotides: TGTGCCAGCGTGGGGACTAGCGGGAGTATAAATGAGCAGTTCTTC. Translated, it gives CASVGTSGSINEQFF.